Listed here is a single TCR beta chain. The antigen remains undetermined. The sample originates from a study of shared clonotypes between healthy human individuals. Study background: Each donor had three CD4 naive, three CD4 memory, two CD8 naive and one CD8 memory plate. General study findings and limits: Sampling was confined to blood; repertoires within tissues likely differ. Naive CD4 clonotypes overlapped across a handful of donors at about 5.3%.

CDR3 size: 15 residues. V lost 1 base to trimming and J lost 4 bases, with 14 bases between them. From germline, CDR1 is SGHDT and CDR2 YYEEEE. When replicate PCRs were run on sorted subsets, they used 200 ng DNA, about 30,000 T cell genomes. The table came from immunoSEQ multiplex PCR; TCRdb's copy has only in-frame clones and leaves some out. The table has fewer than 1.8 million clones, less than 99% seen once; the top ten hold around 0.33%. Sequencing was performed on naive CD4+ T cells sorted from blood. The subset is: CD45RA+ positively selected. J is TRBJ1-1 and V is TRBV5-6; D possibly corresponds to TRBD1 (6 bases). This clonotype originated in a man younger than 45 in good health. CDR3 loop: CASSLTGGRGTEAFF. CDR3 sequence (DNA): TGTGCCAGCAGCTTGACCGGGGGGCGCGGCACTGAAGCTTTCTTT.